Below are 18 T cell receptor beta chains sequenced from a single sample in a study of blood T cell repertoires in COVID-19. Profiling relied on immunoSEQ multiplex PCR, and the TCRdb table lists in-frame clones only, not all of them. The table shows 120,000 or so clones, with about four fifths occurring only once. The sequenced material came from peripheral blood. The receptors shown here come from a man at least 80 years old with active or convalescent COVID-19.

The rearrangement links TRBV27 to TRBJ1-2; D not resolved. The V gene's germline CDR1 is MNHEY and CDR2 SMNVEV (reference sequence). Trimming stripped 5 bases from V and 8 bases from J, with 12 bases between. The CDR3 sequence is 12 residues long. CDR3 in DNA: TGTGCCAGCAGTCCCCCCCTCGGGGGCTACACCTTC. Translation gives CASSPPLGGYTF.

The chain employs TRBV27 and TRBJ1-4, with D possibly matching TRBD1 (6 bases). V lost 6 bases and J lost 0, with 11 bases in between. The CDR3 has 15 amino acids. The germline gives CDR1 MNHEY, CDR2 SMNVEV (reference sequence). CDR3 nucleotide sequence: TGTGCCAGCAGGAACAGGGCTACAACTAATGAAAAACTGTTTTTT. Translation: CASRNRATTNEKLFF. Combining the CDR3 with reference TRBV27 and TRBJ1-4 gives the whole variable domain EAQVTQNPRYLITVTGKKLTVTCSQNMNHEYMSWYRQDPGLGLRQIYYSMNVEVTDKGDVPEGYKVSRKEKRNFPLILESPSPNQTSLYFCASRNRATTNEKLFFGSGTQLSVL.

The CDR3 reads CAIRKPDRATNEKLFF. CDR3 DNA sequence: TGTGCCATCAGGAAACCCGACAGGGCAACTAATGAAAAACTGTTTTTT. The rearrangement joins TRBV10-3 to TRBJ1-4, with 7 bases matching TRBD1. Looked up from germline, CDR1 is ENHRY and CDR2 is SYGVKD. This CDR3 comprises 16 residues. V lost 6 bases, J lost 0 bases, and 7 bases stayed unmatched.

The V and J genes are TRBV29-1 and TRBJ2-1, with 7 bases fitting TRBD1. This CDR3 has 13 amino acids. In germline, CDR1 is SQVTM, CDR2 ANQGSEA. The V and J ends lost 6 bases and 5 bases, in that order; junction bases with no gene match: 7. CDR3 protein: CSVTSGTDNEQFF. The DNA for the CDR3 is TGCAGCGTGACCTCCGGGACAGACAATGAGCAGTTCTTC.

This sequence joins TRBV10-3 and TRBJ1-2, with D possibly being TRBD1 (5 bases). V was clipped by 0 bases and J by 12 bases, with 11 bases between them. Germline CDR1 and CDR2: ENHRY and SYGVKD. CDR3 length: 12 amino acids. CDR3 nucleotides: TGTGCCATCAGTGAGTCGACCTACAGGAACACCTTC. Translated: CAISESTYRNTF.

This sequence joins TRBV3-1 (or the pseudogene TRBV3-2) and TRBJ2-1, with 12 bases lining up with TRBD2. The CDR3 sequence is 16 residues long. After removal of 0 bases from V and 6 bases from J, the junction contained 3 bases not matched to a gene. CDR1 is LGHDT, CDR2 YNNKEL, per germline (reference sequence). CDR3 amino acids: CASSQERLAGVNEQFF. The CDR3 region has the DNA TGTGCCAGCAGCCAAGAGCGACTAGCGGGGGTCAATGAGCAGTTCTTC.

The chain is built from TRBV11-2 and TRBJ2-3; D uncertain. The CDR3 sequence is 13 residues long. Germline assignment: CDR1 SGHAT and CDR2 FQNNGV. Trimming took off 1 base at V and 4 bases at J, with 6 bases between the two ends. The CDR3 protein is CASSLAGPDTQYF. The DNA of the CDR3 is TGTGCCAGCAGCTTAGCTGGGCCAGATACGCAGTATTTT.

This clone was seen a few times. Other DNA sequences of this sample code for an identical CDR3. V usage is TRBV27 and J usage is TRBJ2-6, with no clear D. Germline V lookup: CDR1 MNHEY, CDR2 SMNVEV (reference sequence). With 0 bases removed from V and 0 bases from J, the gap between germline ends came to 3 bases. This CDR3 is 15 amino acids long. The chain's CDR3 is CASSLSLSGANVLTF. CDR3 DNA sequence: TGTGCCAGCAGTTTATCCCTCTCTGGGGCCAACGTCCTGACTTTC.

The chain is built from TRBV10-3 and TRBJ1-3; D might be TRBD1 (6 bases). V lost 6 bases, J lost 0 bases, and 12 bases lay in between. Germline CDR1 reads ENHRY; CDR2 reads SYGVKD. CDR3 size: 15 residues. CDR3 sequence: CAIRLQGNSGNTIYF. In nucleotides, the CDR3 is TGTGCCATCAGACTACAGGGTAACTCTGGAAACACCATATATTTT.

This clone was seen once. The chain employs TRBV9 and TRBJ2-5, with 10 bases lining up with TRBD2. The CDR3 runs 16 residues. V gave up 0 bases and J gave up 3 bases; unmatched junction bases: 5. Looked up from germline, CDR1 is SGDLS and CDR2 is YYNGEE. The chain's CDR3 is CASSVGIAGGEETQYF. CDR3 in DNA: TGTGCCAGCAGCGTAGGAATAGCGGGGGGCGAAGAGACCCAGTACTTC.

The V call is TRBV7-2, the J call TRBJ2-3; 10 bases align to TRBD1. The germline CDR1 and CDR2 sequences are SGHTA and FQGNSA. There are 15 residues in the CDR3. V trimming: 3 bases; J trimming: 5 bases; junction bases outside the gene matches: 5. CDR3 residues: CASSFRTGGGDTQYF. Here the CDR3 DNA reads TGTGCCAGCAGCTTCAGGACAGGGGGGGGAGATACGCAGTATTTT. The full variable domain, completed using reference TRBV7-2 and TRBJ2-3, is GAGVSQSPSNKVTEKGKDVELRCDPISGHTALYWYRQSLGQGLEFLIYFQGNSAPDKSGLPSDRFSAERTGGSVSTLTIQRTQQEDSAVYLCASSFRTGGGDTQYFGPGTRLTVL.

This chain links TRBV7-9 with TRBJ2-1, with D tentatively TRBD1 (6 bases). Deletions cut 7 bases from V and 1 base from J, with 14 bases between. Germline values: CDR1 SEHNR, CDR2 FQNEAQ (reference sequence). The CDR3 length is 15 residues. CDR3 nucleotides: TGTGCCAGCACCGATGACAGGAGGTCCTACAATGAGCAGTTCTTC. Encoded protein: CASTDDRRSYNEQFF.

The rearrangement uses TRBV6-5 and TRBJ1-5; 10 nucleotides agree with TRBD1. Germline CDR1 reads MNHEY; CDR2 reads SVGAGI. The CDR3 has 15 amino acids. V was pared by 4 bases and J by 2 bases, with 2 bases of the junction left unmatched. This chain's CDR3 is CASSSGTGGNQPQHF. As DNA, the CDR3 is TGTGCCAGCAGTTCCGGGACAGGGGGCAATCAGCCCCAGCATTTT.

The J gene is TRBJ2-7, the V gene TRBV19; the D gene is possibly TRBD2 (6 bases). V lost 3 bases to trimming and J lost 7 bases, with 7 bases between them. CDR3 length: 11 residues. The V gene's germline CDR1 is LNHDA and CDR2 SQIVND (reference sequence). In DNA form, the CDR3 reads TGTGCCAGTAGTATCGCGGGGGAGCAGTACTTC. This sequence encodes CASSIAGEQYF. Full variable domain (outside the CDR3, taken from reference TRBV19 and TRBJ2-7): DGGITQSPKYLFRKEGQNVTLSCEQNLNHDAMYWYRQDPGQGLRLIYYSQIVNDFQKGDIAEGYSVSREKKESFPLTVTSAQKNPTAFYLCASSIAGEQYFGPGTRLTVT.

This clone was recorded only once. The chain employs TRBV24-1 and TRBJ2-3; unclear D gene. The ends were cut back, 5 bases at V and 4 bases at J, with 6 bases in the middle. CDR1 is KGHDR and CDR2 is SFDVKD in the germline V gene. There are 12 residues in the CDR3. CDR3 bases: TGTGCCACCAGTGCCCGGGCAGATACGCAGTATTTT. Amino acids: CATSARADTQYF.

The V call is TRBV11-2, the J call TRBJ1-6, with D perhaps TRBD1 (5 bases). The CDR3 extends over 16 amino acids. Trimming took 4 bases from V and 4 from J, leaving 14 bases between them. Per germline, CDR1 SGHAT and CDR2 FQNNGV. CDR3 DNA sequence: TGTGCCAGCAGCTCCCTCAGGGAGGGGTATAATTCACCCCTCCACTTT. Its translation: CASSSLREGYNSPLHF.

This clone was counted only a few times. The genes are TRBV24-1 and TRBJ2-5, with a tentative D call TRBD1 (5 bases). The ends were cut back, 1 base at V and 1 base at J, with 9 bases in the middle. CDR3 length: 15 residues. Germline V gives CDR1 KGHDR, CDR2 SFDVKD. CDR3 loop: CATSDFRQGQETQYF. The CDR3 DNA reads TGTGCCACCAGTGATTTTCGGCAGGGCCAAGAGACCCAGTACTTC.

This sequence joins TRBV4-1 and TRBJ2-7; 7 bases line up with TRBD2. V was pared by 3 bases and J by 5 bases, with 7 bases of the junction left unmatched. CDR3 length: 14 amino acids. CDR1 and CDR2 from the germline V gene are MGHRA and YSYEKL. The CDR3 DNA follows: TGCGCCAGCAGCCAGGCAGCGGGGTTCAACGAGCAGTACTTC. Encoded protein: CASSQAAGFNEQYF.